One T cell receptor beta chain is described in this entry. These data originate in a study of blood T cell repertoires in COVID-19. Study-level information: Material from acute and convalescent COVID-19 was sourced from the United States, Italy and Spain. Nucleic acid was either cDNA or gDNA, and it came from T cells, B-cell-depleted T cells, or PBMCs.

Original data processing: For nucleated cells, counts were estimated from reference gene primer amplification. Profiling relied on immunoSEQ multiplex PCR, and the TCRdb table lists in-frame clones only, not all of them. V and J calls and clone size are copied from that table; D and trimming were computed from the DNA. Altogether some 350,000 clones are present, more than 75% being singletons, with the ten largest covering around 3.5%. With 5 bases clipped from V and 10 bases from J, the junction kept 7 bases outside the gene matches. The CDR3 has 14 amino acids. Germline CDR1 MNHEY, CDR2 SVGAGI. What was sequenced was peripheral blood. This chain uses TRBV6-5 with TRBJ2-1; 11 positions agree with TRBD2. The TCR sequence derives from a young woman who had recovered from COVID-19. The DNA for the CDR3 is TGTGCCAGCAGTCTCAGCTGGACTAGCGGGGAGCAGTTCTTC. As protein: CASSLSWTSGEQFF.